These T cell receptor beta chains were read from a single sample in a study of cytomegalovirus exposure and HLA in healthy donors. Data came from immunoSEQ multiplex PCR; TCRdb stores just in-frame clones and leaves some out. Altogether 130,000 to 150,000 clones are present, about 80% being singletons, with the ten largest covering around 4.3%. Material: PBMCs. Receptors originate from a man in his forties or fifties in good health and CMV-seropositive. The CDR3 runs from the conserved cysteine through the conserved F or W. The D gene is left open where the match is weak. Clone size is not always given. Where it is, it says once, few, many or a class for expanded clones.

>TRBV30|14|TRBD2|.|TRBJ2-7
TGTGCCTGGAGTGTAGGTACTAGCGGCTCTGAGCAGTACTTC
CAWSVGTSGSEQYF
>TRBV10-3|11|.|.|TRBJ2-7
TGTGCCATCAGTGCCCAATACGAGCAGTACTTC
CAISAQYEQYF
>TRBV27|13|.|few|TRBJ1-2
TGTGCCTTCGATCGGGGAAGACTAGGCGGCTACACCTTC
CAFDRGRLGGYTF
>TRBV7-9|13|.|.|TRBJ2-7
TGTGCCAGCAGCTTAACTAGGGCCTACGAGCAGTACTTC
CASSLTRAYEQYF
>TRBV4-2|16|TRBD2|.|TRBJ2-1
TGTGCCAGCAGCCAAGATATAGCGGGAGGTTATAATGAGCAGTTCTTC
CASSQDIAGGYNEQFF
>TRBV19|16|TRBD2|.|TRBJ2-1
TGTGCCAGTAGTATCCCGGGACTAGGGGTCTACAATGAGCAGTTCTTC
CASSIPGLGVYNEQFF
>TRBV2|15|TRBD2|.|TRBJ2-1
TGTGCCAGCAGTCAACTAGCGGGAGGGAGCAATGAGCAGTTCTTC
CASSQLAGGSNEQFF
>TRBV5-1|20|.|.|TRBJ1-6
TGCGCCAGCAGCTCGAAGCCGGGTAACGGGGGAAGAAACTATAATTCACCCCTCCACTTT
CASSSKPGNGGRNYNSPLHF
>TRBV4-3|13|TRBD1|.|TRBJ1-2
TGCGCCAGCAGCCAGGGACAGGGCTATGGCTACACCTTC
CASSQGQGYGYTF
>TRBV9|13|.|.|TRBJ2-2
TGTGCCAGCAGCCCTACCGGGTCCGGGGAGCTGTTTTTT
CASSPTGSGELFF
>TRBV7-2|15|TRBD1|.|TRBJ2-7
TGTGCCAGCAGCGGACCGGGACAGACCCGGTACGAGCAGTACTTC
CASSGPGQTRYEQYF
>TRBV7-9|14|TRBD1|.|TRBJ2-1
TGTGCCAGCAGCTTACCCAGGGGGAGAGATGAGCAGTTCTTC
CASSLPRGRDEQFF
>TRBV5-1|15|TRBD1|few|TRBJ2-1
TGCGCCAGCAGCCCAGGACAGGGGGCATACAATGAGCAGTTCTTC
CASSPGQGAYNEQFF
>TRBV7-3|11|.|.|TRBJ2-3
TGTGCCAGCAGCTTATCGGATACGCAGTATTTT
CASSLSDTQYF
>TRBV2|13|.|once|TRBJ1-4
TGTGCCAGCAGTGATACAGGAGATGAAAAACTGTTTTTT
CASSDTGDEKLFF
>TRBV5-1|13|.|.|TRBJ2-5
TGCGCCAGCAGCCCCCGTTCGCAAGAGACCCAGTACTTC
CASSPRSQETQYF
>TRBV27|15|TRBD2|.|TRBJ2-1
TGTGCCAGCAGCAGGGGACTAGCGGGAGTGGATGAGCAGTTCTTC
CASSRGLAGVDEQFF
>TRBV6-5|15|.|.|TRBJ1-3
TGTGCCAGCGGGCCGGCCTACCCCTCTGGAAACACCATATATTTT
CASGPAYPSGNTIYF
>TRBV7-9|13|.|.|TRBJ1-2
TGTGCCAGCATTGAGGTGAAGTACTATGGCTACACCTTC
CASIEVKYYGYTF
>TRBV19|14|TRBD1|.|TRBJ2-7
TGTGCCAGTAACCCGGGGACAGGGCCCTACGAGCAGTACTTC
CASNPGTGPYEQYF
>TRBV4-1|16|.|.|TRBJ2-7
TGCGCCAGCAGCCAAGAAACGGCAGGGGCCTCCTACGAGCAGTACTTC
CASSQETAGASYEQYF
>TRBV10-1|13|.|.|TRBJ1-2
TGCGCCAGCAGTGAGTCGCTAGTTTTCGGCTACACCTTC
CASSESLVFGYTF
>TRBV5-4|15|.|few|TRBJ1-3
TGTGCCAGCAGCCCGGGGGGGGACTCTGGAAACACCATATATTTT
CASSPGGDSGNTIYF
>TRBV10-3|14|TRBD1|.|TRBJ2-3
TGTGCCATCAGTAAGACAGGGAGCACAGATACGCAGTATTTT
CAISKTGSTDTQYF
>TRBV18|14|.|.|TRBJ1-1
TGTGCCAGCTCACCAGCCAATCAGGGGCTTGAAGCTTTCTTT
CASSPANQGLEAFF
>TRBV7-9|13|.|.|TRBJ1-2
TGTGCCAGCAGCACCGGGACATCCTATGGCTACACCTTC
CASSTGTSYGYTF
>TRBV5-1|16|.|.|TRBJ1-1
TGCGCCAGCAGCTTGGGGGGCGGCACCATGAACACTGAAGCTTTCTTT
CASSLGGGTMNTEAFF
>TRBV29-1|12|TRBD1|once|TRBJ2-7
TGCAGCGTTGGAGGGACAGCCTACGAGCAGTACTTC
CSVGGTAYEQYF
>TRBV6-6|15|.|.|TRBJ2-7
TGTGCCAGCAAGGGTAGGACAGAACGCTCCTACGAGCAGTACTTC
CASKGRTERSYEQYF
>TRBV5-1|14|TRBD1|.|TRBJ1-2
TGCGCCAGCAGCTTGGAGACAGGGAAGGGTGGCTACACCTTC
CASSLETGKGGYTF
>TRBV9|15|.|.|TRBJ1-4
TGTGCCAGCAGCGTAGGGCCCACGGGAGATGAAAAACTGTTTTTT
CASSVGPTGDEKLFF
>TRBV4-1|16|.|once|TRBJ2-2
TGCGCCAGCAGCCGTGCCGGGACTCGGAGGGACGGGGAGCTGTTTTTT
CASSRAGTRRDGELFF
>TRBV6-1|13|.|.|TRBJ1-2
TGTGCCAGCAGTCCACCCGGGATCTATGGCTACACCTTC
CASSPPGIYGYTF
>TRBV7-2|14|TRBD2|.|TRBJ2-7
TGTGCCAGCAGCTTGTCTAGCGGCGAATACGAGCAGTACTTC
CASSLSSGEYEQYF
>TRBV4-3|15|.|.|TRBJ1-2
TGCGCCAGCAGCCAAGAGACAGGAGGTCCGAGTGGCTACACCTTC
CASSQETGGPSGYTF
>TRBV6-5|13|TRBD2|.|TRBJ2-1
TGTGCCAGCAGCCCGACTAGCGGGAGGGCCCCGTTCTTC
CASSPTSGRAPFF
>TRBV18|13|.|.|TRBJ1-5
TGTGCCAGCTCACTTGGAGGGTTGCAGCCCCAGCATTTT
CASSLGGLQPQHF
>TRBV6-5|13|.|.|TRBJ1-5
TGTGCCAGCAGTGACAGGAGCAATCAGCCCCAGCATTTT
CASSDRSNQPQHF
>TRBV7-9|18|.|few|TRBJ2-4
TGTGCCAGCAGCTCACGCCGGGATAGCTATAAAGCCAAAAACATTCAGTACTTC
CASSSRRDSYKAKNIQYF
>TRBV5-8|13|.|.|TRBJ1-3
TGTGCCAGCAGCAGAAGTAGAGGAAACACCATATATTTT
CASSRSRGNTIYF